This TCR beta chain is from a study of blood T cell repertoires in COVID-19. V lost 5 bases, J lost 2 bases, and 12 bases lay in between. The germline V gene has CDR1 SGHAT and CDR2 FQDESV (reference sequence). The CDR3 spans 14 residues. The table came from immunoSEQ multiplex PCR; TCRdb's copy has only in-frame clones and leaves some out. The table lists under 150,000 clones, roughly 84% of them singletons. The clonotype originates from a woman in her 70s who had recovered from COVID-19. V usage is TRBV11-1 and J usage is TRBJ2-5, with a weak D call TRBD1 (5 bases). Sequenced material: peripheral blood. Here the CDR3 DNA reads TGTGCCAGCAGCCCCCTCCCAGGGCAAGAGACCCAGTACTTC. As protein: CASSPLPGQETQYF. The full variable domain, its missing parts supplied by reference TRBV11-1 and TRBJ2-5, is EAEVAQSPRYKITEKSQAVAFWCDPISGHATLYWYRQILGQGPELLVQFQDESVVDDSQLPKDRFSAERLKGVDSTLKIQPAELGDSAMYLCASSPLPGQETQYFGPGTRLLVL.